The clone carrying this TCR beta chain was found once. Antigen unknown. Genomic DNA of every subset was divided equally among multiple immunoSEQ plates. Only in-frame clones appear in the TCRdb table, and some are missing; sequencing was by immunoSEQ multiplex PCR. The data hold more than 550,000 clones, with around 92% observed a single time. This record comes from a study of shared clonotypes between healthy human individuals. Germline CDR1 MNHEY, CDR2 SMNVEV (reference sequence). Trimming removed 5 bases from V and 9 bases from J, with 23 bases in between. This CDR3 comprises 16 residues. CD45RO-negative, CCR7-positively selected cells formed the naive CD8 fraction, excluding terminally differentiated effector memory CD45RA+ cells. Study-level findings and limits: When naive CD4 clonotypes were compared across several donors, around 5% were shared.

Specimen: naive CD8+ T cells sorted from blood. This chain connects TRBV27 to TRBJ2-1, with D maybe TRBD2 (6 bases). This clonotype was obtained from a man aged 25-45 years in good health. CDR3 amino acids: CASSPLGLRDSAEQFF. The CDR3 bases are TGTGCCAGCAGTCCTTTAGGGCTCCGGGACTCCGCTGAGCAGTTCTTC.